This T cell receptor beta chain appears in the sequencing data of a study of shared clonotypes between healthy human individuals. Study-wide results and limits: In contrast to clonotypes shared by all four donors, non-shared clonotypes had lower generation probabilities. The study's rarefaction showed incomplete sorted-subset sequencing despite large depth.

As regards this clone: Its specificity is not known.

The germline V and J ends were trimmed by 4 bases and 11 bases, with 12 bases remaining between them. The CDR3 runs 13 residues. Per the germline V gene, CDR1 is SNHLY and CDR2 is FYNNEI. The data were produced by immunoSEQ multiplex PCR, yet TCRdb's version contains in-frame clones alone and is incomplete. The sample lists under 750,000 clones; over 60% were seen once. CD4+ cell separation produced CD45RA+ naive and CD45RA-negative memory subsets. The sequence was obtained from a young woman in good health. Material: memory CD4+ T cells sorted from blood. The subset: CD45RA-negative fraction. The chain couples TRBV2 to TRBJ1-6; D is uncertain. The CDR3 here is CASSGSPEAPLHF. CDR3 nucleotide sequence: TGTGCCAGCAGTGGCAGTCCGGAGGCACCCCTCCACTTT. The full variable domain, its missing parts supplied by reference TRBV2 and TRBJ1-6, is EPEVTQTPSHQVTQMGQEVILRCVPISNHLYFYWYRQILGQKVEFLVSFYNNEISEKSEIFDDQFSVERPDGSNFTLKIRSTKLEDSAMYFCASSGSPEAPLHFGNGTRLTVT.